The entry below gives a single T cell receptor (beta chain) sequence along with its context. The record originates from a study of blood T cell repertoires in COVID-19. V trimming: 10 bases; J trimming: 2 bases; junction bases outside the gene matches: 6. This CDR3 is 14 amino acids long. Germline CDR1 reads MNHNY; CDR2 reads SVGAGI (reference sequence). Assay used: immunoSEQ multiplex PCR; TCRdb lists only in-frame clones, some missing. The sample contains roughly 70,000 clones, around 90% of which appear only once. Sequences were obtained from peripheral blood. This TCR was sampled from a woman aged 80 or over with active or convalescent COVID-19. The chain recombines TRBV6-6 with TRBJ2-7; 12 nucleotides agree with TRBD2. This CDR3 is CATRLAGETYEQYF. For the CDR3, the DNA is TGTGCCACCCGACTAGCGGGGGAGACCTACGAGCAGTACTTC.